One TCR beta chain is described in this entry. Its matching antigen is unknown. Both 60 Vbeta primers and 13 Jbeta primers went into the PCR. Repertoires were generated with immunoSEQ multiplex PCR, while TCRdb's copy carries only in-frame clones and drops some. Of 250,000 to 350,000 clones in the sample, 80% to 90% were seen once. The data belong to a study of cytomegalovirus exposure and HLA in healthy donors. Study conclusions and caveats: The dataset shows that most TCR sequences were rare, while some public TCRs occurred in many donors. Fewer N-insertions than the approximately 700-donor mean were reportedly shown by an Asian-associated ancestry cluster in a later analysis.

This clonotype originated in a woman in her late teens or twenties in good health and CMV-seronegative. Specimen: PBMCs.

DNA of the CDR3: TGCGCCAGCAGCTTGGAGGAGAACAGGGCAGCGGAGACCCAGTACTTC. Translation gives CASSLEENRAAETQYF. This sequence joins TRBV5-1 and TRBJ2-5; maybe TRBD1 (6 bases). There are 16 residues in the CDR3. Deletions cut 0 bases from V and 5 bases from J, with 17 bases between. Germline loops: CDR1 SGHRS, CDR2 YFSETQ.